This T cell receptor (beta chain) stems from a study of PD-1 blockade in mismatch repair-deficient tumors. Germline V gene lookup returns CDR1 SGHTA and CDR2 FQGNSA. The CDR3 sequence is 14 residues long. The J segment lost 0 bases and the V segment lost 4 bases, leaving 1 base of the junction unmatched. PCR or immunohistochemistry showed mismatch repair deficiency in every enrolled patient. The assay was immunoSEQ multiplex PCR, and TCRdb's table has in-frame clones only and misses some. The repertoire has tens of thousands of clones, roughly three quarters of them found once; the top ten carry 20% to 25%.

V is TRBV7-2 and J is TRBJ2-7, with TRBD2 matching over 9 bases. The sequenced sample was peripheral blood, obtained 4 weeks after starting pembrolizumab. The TCR originated in an adult with mismatch repair-deficient cancer. CDR3 bases: TGTGCCAGCAGCTCTAGCGGGACCTCCTACGAGCAGTACTTC. Its protein is CASSSSGTSYEQYF.